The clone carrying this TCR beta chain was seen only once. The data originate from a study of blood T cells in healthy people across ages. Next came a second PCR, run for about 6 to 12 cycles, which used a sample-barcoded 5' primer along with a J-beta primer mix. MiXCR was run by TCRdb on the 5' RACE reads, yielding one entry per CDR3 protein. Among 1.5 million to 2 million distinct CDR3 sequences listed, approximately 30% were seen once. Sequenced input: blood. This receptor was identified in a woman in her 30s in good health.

CDR3 sequence: CASREDDRVYGYTF. The CDR3 DNA is TGTGCCAGCAGGGAAGACGACAGGGTCTATGGCTACACCTTC. The chain recombines TRBV25-1 with TRBJ1-2; the match to TRBD1 covers 7 bases. Germline V gene data show CDR1 as MGHDK and CDR2 as SYGVNS. J lost 4 bases, V lost 6 bases, and 8 bases had no gene match. The CDR3 covers 14 residues.